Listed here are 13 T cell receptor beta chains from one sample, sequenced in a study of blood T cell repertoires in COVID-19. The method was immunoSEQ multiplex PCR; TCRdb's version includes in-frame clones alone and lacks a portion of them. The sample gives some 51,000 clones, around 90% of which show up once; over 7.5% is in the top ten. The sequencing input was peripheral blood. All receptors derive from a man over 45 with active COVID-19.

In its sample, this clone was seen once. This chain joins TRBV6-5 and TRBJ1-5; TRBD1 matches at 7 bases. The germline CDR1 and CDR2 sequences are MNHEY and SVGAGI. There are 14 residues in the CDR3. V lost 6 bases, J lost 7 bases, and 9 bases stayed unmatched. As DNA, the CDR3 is TGTGCCAGCAGCGCAGACAGGGTGGGGCAGCCCCAGCATTTT. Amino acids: CASSADRVGQPQHF.

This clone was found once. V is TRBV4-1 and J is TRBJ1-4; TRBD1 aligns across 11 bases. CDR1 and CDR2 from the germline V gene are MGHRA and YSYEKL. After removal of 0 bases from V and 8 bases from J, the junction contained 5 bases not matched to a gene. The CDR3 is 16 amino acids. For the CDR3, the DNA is TGCGCCAGCAGCCAAGATCTAGGGACAGGGGGGGAAAAACTGTTTTTT. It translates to CASSQDLGTGGEKLFF.

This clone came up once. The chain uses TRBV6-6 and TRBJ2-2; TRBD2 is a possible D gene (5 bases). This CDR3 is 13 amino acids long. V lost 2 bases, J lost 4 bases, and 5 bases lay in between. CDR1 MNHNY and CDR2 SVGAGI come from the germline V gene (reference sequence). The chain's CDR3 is CASSYRGTGELFF. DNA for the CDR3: TGTGCCAGCAGTTACCGGGGCACCGGGGAGCTGTTTTTT.

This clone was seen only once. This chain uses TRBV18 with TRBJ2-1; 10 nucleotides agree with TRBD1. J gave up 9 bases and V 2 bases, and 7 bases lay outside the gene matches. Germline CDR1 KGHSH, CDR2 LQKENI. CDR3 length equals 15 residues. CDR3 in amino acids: CASSPGETGGGEQFF. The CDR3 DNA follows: TGTGCCAGCTCACCAGGGGAGACAGGGGGCGGTGAGCAGTTCTTC.

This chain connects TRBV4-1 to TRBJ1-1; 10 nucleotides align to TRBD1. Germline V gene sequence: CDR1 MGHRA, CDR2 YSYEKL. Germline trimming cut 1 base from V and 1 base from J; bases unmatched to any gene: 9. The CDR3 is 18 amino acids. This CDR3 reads CASSQGTGTGVWNTEAFF. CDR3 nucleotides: TGCGCCAGCAGCCAAGGAACCGGGACAGGGGTGTGGAACACTGAAGCTTTCTTT.

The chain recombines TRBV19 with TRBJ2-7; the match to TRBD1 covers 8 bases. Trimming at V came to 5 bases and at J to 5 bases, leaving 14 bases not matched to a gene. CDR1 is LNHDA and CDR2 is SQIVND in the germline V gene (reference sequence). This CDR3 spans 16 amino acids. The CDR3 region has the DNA TGTGCCAGTAGTGACAGGGGCTCTAGCATGGGGAACGAGCAGTACTTC. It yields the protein CASSDRGSSMGNEQYF.

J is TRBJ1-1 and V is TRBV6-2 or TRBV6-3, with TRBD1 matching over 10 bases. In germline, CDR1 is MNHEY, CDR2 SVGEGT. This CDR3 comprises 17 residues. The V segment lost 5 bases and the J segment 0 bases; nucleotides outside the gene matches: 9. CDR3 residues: CASSNRDRGHLNTEAFF. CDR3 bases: TGTGCCAGCAGTAACCGGGACAGGGGTCATTTGAACACTGAAGCTTTCTTT.

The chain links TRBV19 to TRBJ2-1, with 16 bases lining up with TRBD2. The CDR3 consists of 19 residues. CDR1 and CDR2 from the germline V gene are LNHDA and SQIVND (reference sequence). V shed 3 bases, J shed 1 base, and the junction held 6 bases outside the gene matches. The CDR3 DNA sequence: TGTGCCAGTAGTATCCTCATGGGACTAGCGGGGGGGTCCTACAATGAGCAGTTCTTC. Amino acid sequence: CASSILMGLAGGSYNEQFF.

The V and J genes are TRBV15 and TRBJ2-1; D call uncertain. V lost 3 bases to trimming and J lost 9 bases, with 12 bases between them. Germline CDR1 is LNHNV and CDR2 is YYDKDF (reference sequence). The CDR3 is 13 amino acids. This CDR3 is CATSSELVSEQFF. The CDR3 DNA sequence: TGTGCCACCAGCAGTGAATTAGTTAGTGAGCAGTTCTTC.

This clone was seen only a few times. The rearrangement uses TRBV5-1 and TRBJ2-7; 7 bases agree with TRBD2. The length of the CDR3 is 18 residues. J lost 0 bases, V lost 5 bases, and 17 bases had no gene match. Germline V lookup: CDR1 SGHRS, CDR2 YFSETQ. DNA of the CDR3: TGCGCCAGCAGTTCTGGACTAGTCGGGACCAAGAGCTCCTACGAGCAGTACTTC. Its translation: CASSSGLVGTKSSYEQYF.

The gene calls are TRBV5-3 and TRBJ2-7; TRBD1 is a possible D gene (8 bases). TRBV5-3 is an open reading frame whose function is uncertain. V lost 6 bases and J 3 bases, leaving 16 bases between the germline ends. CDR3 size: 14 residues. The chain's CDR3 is CARTPQGGYYEQYF. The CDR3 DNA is TGTGCCAGAACTCCACAGGGGGGGTACTACGAGCAGTACTTC.

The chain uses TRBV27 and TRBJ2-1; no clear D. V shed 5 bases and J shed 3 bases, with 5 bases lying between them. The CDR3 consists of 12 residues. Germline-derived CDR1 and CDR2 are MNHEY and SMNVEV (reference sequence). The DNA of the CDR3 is TGTGCCAGCAGTCGTATCTACAATGAGCAGTTCTTC. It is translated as CASSRIYNEQFF.

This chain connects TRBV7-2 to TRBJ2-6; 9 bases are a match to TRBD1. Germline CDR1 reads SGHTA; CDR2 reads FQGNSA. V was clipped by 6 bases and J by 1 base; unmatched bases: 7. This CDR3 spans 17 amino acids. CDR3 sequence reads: CASSGQGLYSGANVLTF. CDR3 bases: TGTGCCAGCAGTGGACAGGGGCTATATTCTGGGGCCAACGTCCTGACTTTC.